Each of the 32 T cell receptor beta chains below was sequenced from the same sample in a study of T-cell memory formation after mild COVID-19. Each CDR3 protein gets one entry after TCRdb re-called the 5' RACE reads with MiXCR. The sample records 580,000 or so distinct CDR3 sequences, around a sixth being singletons. The sequencing input was PBMCs or a T cell subset sorted from them (not recorded which). The source is an adult woman who had mild COVID-19 (a few samples of this study predate the infection). Cell type and time point are not known.

The gene calls are TRBV7-9 and TRBJ1-1; D not certain. From germline, CDR1 is SEHNR and CDR2 FQNEAQ (reference sequence). V gave up 8 bases and J gave up 1 base, with 11 bases separating them. The CDR3 sequence is 13 residues long. The CDR3 sequence: CASEREENTEAFF. The DNA of the CDR3 is TGTGCCAGCGAGAGAGAAGAGAACACTGAAGCTTTCTTT.

The chain uses TRBV20-1 and TRBJ1-5; D unclear. The germline V gene encodes CDR1 DFQATT and CDR2 SNEGSKA (reference sequence). V lost 0 bases to trimming and J lost 3 bases, with 12 bases between them. The CDR3 spans 15 residues. The CDR3 protein is CSARDRRQYNQPQHF. The CDR3 nucleotides are TGCAGTGCTAGAGATCGGCGGCAGTACAATCAGCCCCAGCATTTT.

This clonotype was detected only a few times. This chain connects TRBV3-1 to TRBJ2-1; no reliable D call. CDR1 LGHDT and CDR2 YNNKEL come from the germline V gene (reference sequence). The ends were cut back, 2 bases at V and 10 bases at J, with 6 bases in the middle. This CDR3 is 11 amino acids long. The CDR3 region has the DNA TGTGCCAGCAGCCAATTTATGGAGCAGTTCTTC. Amino acids: CASSQFMEQFF.

The rearrangement links TRBV18 to TRBJ2-7; a possible D gene is TRBD1 (7 bases). V was cut by 6 bases and J by 0 bases, with 15 bases left in between. This CDR3 region has 15 residues. Germline loops: CDR1 KGHSH, CDR2 LQKENI. The CDR3 protein is CASSPGRDSSYEQYF. The CDR3 region has the DNA TGTGCCAGCTCGCCTGGGCGGGACAGCTCCTACGAGCAGTACTTC. The full variable domain, with the rest looked up from reference TRBV18 and TRBJ2-7, is NAGVMQNPRHLVRRRGQEARLRCSPMKGHSHVYWYRQLPEEGLKFMVYLQKENIIDESGMPKERFSAEFPKEGPSILRIQQVVRGDSAAYFCASSPGRDSSYEQYFGPGTRLTVT.

This clonotype was observed a few times. The chain has TRBV4-2 and TRBJ2-2; 8 bases agree with TRBD1. The V gene's germline CDR1 is LGHNA and CDR2 YNFKEQ. The CDR3 covers 16 residues. The ends lost 4 bases at V and 4 bases at J; junction bases unmatched: 8. This chain's CDR3 is CASSRNLQGGTGELFF. The CDR3, as DNA: TGTGCCAGCAGCCGGAACCTACAGGGGGGCACCGGGGAGCTGTTTTTT.

In this sample, this clonotype turned up a few times. The rearrangement joins TRBV29-1 to TRBJ1-2; the match to TRBD1 covers 7 bases. V lost 3 bases and J lost 8; bases outside the gene matches: 12. Germline V CDR1 and CDR2: SQVTM, ANQGSEA. The CDR3 runs to 14 residues. The CDR3 here is CSVDHLTGRMGYTF. The CDR3, as DNA: TGCAGCGTTGATCACCTGACAGGGCGTATGGGCTACACCTTC. Full variable domain (remainder filled in from reference TRBV29-1 and TRBJ1-2): SAVISQKPSRDICQRGTSLTIQCQVDSQVTMMFWYRQQPGQSLTLIATANQGSEATYESGFVIDKFPISRPNLTFSTLTVSNMSPEDSSIYLCSVDHLTGRMGYTFGSGTRLTVV.

The chain is built from TRBV12-3 or TRBV12-4 and TRBJ1-1; perhaps TRBD1 as D (5 bases). The CDR3 consists of 12 residues. Trimming took off 7 bases at V and 4 bases at J, with 10 bases between the two ends. In nucleotides, the CDR3 is TGTGCCAGCATCCAAGGGGTCACTGAAGCTTTCTTT. Translating gives CASIQGVTEAFF.

This clonotype turned up a few times. The chain carries TRBV29-1 and TRBJ2-3; 9 bases agree with TRBD2. There are 14 residues in the CDR3. Germline V CDR1 and CDR2: SQVTM, ANQGSEA. J lost 0 bases, V lost 2 bases, and 0 bases had no gene match. CDR3 loop: CSVETSGSTDTQYF. CDR3 sequence (DNA): TGCAGCGTTGAAACTAGCGGGAGCACAGATACGCAGTATTTT.

This clonotype was observed a handful of times. V is TRBV14 and J is TRBJ2-2; perhaps TRBD1 as D (5 bases). In germline, CDR1 is SGHDN, CDR2 FVKESK. V lost 1 base and J 4 bases, leaving 13 bases between the germline ends. The CDR3 has 16 amino acids. In nucleotides, the CDR3 is TGTGCCAGCAGCCAAGGATCCAGGGCTAGCACCGGGGAGCTGTTTTTT. It yields the protein CASSQGSRASTGELFF.

V and J are TRBV27 and TRBJ2-5; D uncertain. V was trimmed by 2 bases and J by 5 bases, leaving 9 bases between them. This CDR3 spans 13 amino acids. From germline, CDR1 is MNHEY and CDR2 SMNVEV (reference sequence). CDR3 coding DNA: TGTGCCAGCAGTTTAGGGTCGAATGAGACCCAGTACTTC. Residues: CASSLGSNETQYF.

The chain uses TRBV19 and TRBJ2-6; 10 positions agree with TRBD1. The CDR3 spans 17 residues. From germline, CDR1 is LNHDA and CDR2 SQIVND (reference sequence). The trim removed 3 bases at V and 2 bases at J, leaving 4 bases unmatched. The CDR3 coding sequence is TGTGCCAGTAGTATTGGACAGGGGGTCCCTGGGGCCAACGTCCTGACTTTC. This codes for CASSIGQGVPGANVLTF.

This clonotype was counted a few times. The gene calls are TRBV12-3 or TRBV12-4 and TRBJ2-5; 10 nucleotides agree with TRBD2. The ends lost 5 bases at V and 1 base at J; junction bases unmatched: 7. CDR3 size: 16 residues. CDR3 nucleotide sequence: TGTGCCAGCAGTAGAGCACCTAGCGGGAGCCAAGAGACCCAGTACTTC. Its protein is CASSRAPSGSQETQYF.

The genes are TRBV5-1 and TRBJ1-2; TRBD1 is a possible D gene (6 bases). CDR1 and CDR2 (germline): SGHRS, YFSETQ. Trimming pared 4 bases from V and 10 bases from J, leaving 14 bases between. CDR3 length equals 12 residues. As DNA, the CDR3 is TGCGCCAGCAGCCAATTGACAGGCGACTACACCTTC. Protein product: CASSQLTGDYTF.

The table lists this clonotype with a few counts. The chain links TRBV3-1 to TRBJ1-2, with a tentative D call TRBD1 (6 bases). Trimming pared 2 bases from V and 0 bases from J, leaving 19 bases between. CDR1 and CDR2 from the germline V gene are LGHDT and YNNKEL (reference sequence). CDR3 length: 18 residues. CDR3 bases: TGTGCCAGCAGCCAATACGTATCGGGGGGCCGGACTAACTATGGCTACACCTTC. Translation: CASSQYVSGGRTNYGYTF.

The chain is built from TRBV29-1 and TRBJ1-1; TRBD1 aligns across 10 bases. CDR1 SQVTM and CDR2 ANQGSEA come from the germline V gene. CDR3 length equals 12 residues. Trimming took 4 bases from V and 7 from J; bases not matched to a gene: 3. The CDR3 protein is CSVGQGALEAFF. CDR3 bases: TGCAGCGTTGGACAGGGGGCCCTTGAAGCTTTCTTT. Based on the CDR3 plus reference TRBV29-1 and TRBJ1-1, the full variable domain is SAVISQKPSRDICQRGTSLTIQCQVDSQVTMMFWYRQQPGQSLTLIATANQGSEATYESGFVIDKFPISRPNLTFSTLTVSNMSPEDSSIYLCSVGQGALEAFFGQGTRLTVV.

Many counts were recorded for this clonotype. The J gene is TRBJ1-1, the V gene TRBV12-3 or TRBV12-4; TRBD1 agrees at 7 bases. This CDR3 is 13 amino acids long. With 4 bases clipped from V and 1 base from J, the junction kept 0 bases outside the gene matches. The CDR3 sequence: CASSWDRNTEAFF. The DNA of the CDR3 is TGTGCCAGCAGTTGGGACAGGAACACTGAAGCTTTCTTT.

The chain has TRBV11-2 and TRBJ1-1; D might be TRBD1 (5 bases). This CDR3 contains 13 residues. The V end lost 6 bases, the J end lost 1 base, and 9 bases lay between the germline ends. Germline values: CDR1 SGHAT, CDR2 FQNNGV. CDR3 sequence: CASRMGENTEAFF. Written as DNA, the CDR3 is TGTGCCAGCAGGATGGGGGAGAACACTGAAGCTTTCTTT.

The table lists this clonotype with many counts. The chain uses TRBV29-1 and TRBJ1-3; TRBD1 matches at 7 bases. Germline V gene data show CDR1 as SQVTM and CDR2 as ANQGSEA. The V and J ends lost 5 bases and 0 bases, in that order; junction bases with no gene match: 4. This CDR3 is 14 amino acids long. CDR3 DNA: TGCAGCGTTCCAGGGGGGAGCTCTGGAAACACCATATATTTT. Protein product: CSVPGGSSGNTIYF.

The chain joins TRBV6-1 to TRBJ1-2; 9 bases are shared with TRBD1. This CDR3 is 13 amino acids long. CDR1 MNHNS and CDR2 SASEGT come from the germline V gene. The V gene end was trimmed by 11 bases and the J gene end by 4 bases; junction bases not matched to a gene: 8. This CDR3 reads CASTQGAGYGYTF. The CDR3 region has the DNA TGTGCCTCAACACAGGGGGCGGGCTATGGCTACACCTTC.

In its sample, this clonotype was seen many times. The chain couples TRBV12-3 or TRBV12-4 to TRBJ2-7; TRBD1 agrees at 7 bases. J was trimmed by 4 bases and V by 5 bases; bases with no gene match: 11. This CDR3 region has 15 residues. The CDR3 sequence: CASSIVQGVVYEQYF. The DNA for the CDR3 is TGTGCCAGCAGTATTGTCCAGGGGGTAGTGTACGAGCAGTACTTC.

The V and J genes are TRBV6-5 and TRBJ2-7; 7 nucleotides match TRBD2. The junction had 5 bases not matched to a gene; V was cut back by 4 bases and J by 2 bases. CDR1 MNHEY and CDR2 SVGAGI come from the germline V gene. This CDR3 is built from 14 residues. CDR3 nucleotide sequence: TGTGCCAGCAGTTGGAGTAGCGGGCCCTACGAGCAGTACTTC. Its protein product is CASSWSSGPYEQYF.

The CDR3 DNA reads TGTGCCAGCAGCTCCCCCGTAGGGCGGAATAAAAACATTCAGTACTTC. Its translation: CASSSPVGRNKNIQYF. V is TRBV11-2 and J is TRBJ2-4; D ambiguous. The germline gives CDR1 SGHAT, CDR2 FQNNGV. The V end lost 4 bases, the J end lost 4 bases, and 17 bases lay between the germline ends. The length of the CDR3 is 16 residues.

The CDR3 DNA reads as TGTGCCTGGACAGGACAGGCCAGGTCCAATGAGCAGTTCTTC. This gives the protein CAWTGQARSNEQFF. The rearrangement joins TRBV30 to TRBJ2-1; 7 bases map to TRBD1. The CDR3 runs to 14 residues. J was trimmed by 6 bases and V by 4 bases; bases with no gene match: 9. The germline V gene encodes CDR1 GTSNPN and CDR2 SVGIG (reference sequence).

This clonotype was detected only a few times. This chain links TRBV7-8 with TRBJ2-1; TRBD1 might be the D (5 bases). Per germline, CDR1 SGHVS and CDR2 FQNEAQ. V dropped 1 base and J dropped 7 bases, with 8 bases sitting between them. CDR3 length: 13 residues. CDR3: CASSLDRINEQFF. The CDR3 coding sequence is TGTGCCAGCAGCTTAGACAGGATAAATGAGCAGTTCTTC.

In DNA form, the CDR3 reads TGTGCCAGCAGCGTAGCGGGTGCCCGGGGTGAGCAGTTCTTC. It is translated as CASSVAGARGEQFF. The chain couples TRBV9 to TRBJ2-1; possible D gene TRBD2, 5 bases. The CDR3 covers 14 residues. Trimming shortened V by 0 bases and J by 9 bases, and 13 bases separated the two germline ends. The germline V gene has CDR1 SGDLS and CDR2 YYNGEE.

CDR3 bases: TGTGCCACAGCATTGGGGACAGCAGCCAAAAACATTCAGTACTTC. Amino acid sequence: CATALGTAAKNIQYF. The chain employs TRBV27 and TRBJ2-4, with 7 bases identical to TRBD1. The V segment lost 10 bases and the J segment 0 bases; nucleotides outside the gene matches: 9. CDR1 is MNHEY, CDR2 SMNVEV, per germline (reference sequence). CDR3 size: 15 residues.

The chain links TRBV5-1 to TRBJ1-6; no reliable D call. The CDR3 loop spans 15 amino acids. Germline assignment: CDR1 SGHRS and CDR2 YFSETQ. Trimming took off 0 bases at V and 8 bases at J, with 12 bases between the two ends. The CDR3 DNA follows: TGCGCCAGCAGCTTGGTAGGGATTCATGATTCACCCCTCCACTTT. Translation: CASSLVGIHDSPLHF.

The chain links TRBV2 to TRBJ2-7; TRBD1 matches at 8 bases. The CDR3 is 14 residues long. J was trimmed by 4 bases and V by 1 base; bases with no gene match: 3. Germline V lookup: CDR1 SNHLY, CDR2 FYNNEI. CDR3 DNA: TGTGCCAGCAGTGAAGGGACAGGGTCTTACGAGCAGTACTTC. Translating gives CASSEGTGSYEQYF.

V is TRBV5-1 and J is TRBJ1-1; 9 nucleotides align to TRBD1. The germline gives CDR1 SGHRS, CDR2 YFSETQ. V lost 4 bases and J lost 5; bases outside the gene matches: 9. The CDR3 length is 15 residues. The DNA for the CDR3 is TGCGCCAGCAGCACCCGGACAGGGGAATGGACTGAAGCTTTCTTT. It yields the protein CASSTRTGEWTEAFF.

This CDR3 is CASSPGFGLDSQETQYF. In DNA form, the CDR3 reads TGTGCCAGCTCACCAGGGTTCGGACTAGACAGTCAAGAGACCCAGTACTTC. This rearrangement joins TRBV18 to TRBJ2-5, with 7 bases aligning to TRBD2. V lost 2 bases to trimming and J lost 2 bases; unmatched junction nucleotides: 11. CDR3 length: 17 residues. Germline V gene sequence: CDR1 KGHSH, CDR2 LQKENI.

The V and J genes are TRBV20-1 and TRBJ1-1; TRBD1 agrees at 7 bases. This CDR3 spans 13 amino acids. From germline, CDR1 is DFQATT and CDR2 SNEGSKA (reference sequence). The junction had 7 bases not matched to a gene; V was cut back by 3 bases and J by 6 bases. CDR3 in DNA: TGCAGTGCTAGGAACAGGGGAAATTCTGAAGCTTTCTTT. This sequence encodes CSARNRGNSEAFF.

The chain uses TRBV6-5 and TRBJ1-6; D may be TRBD1 (5 bases). The CDR3 covers 14 residues. The V end lost 4 bases, the J end lost 6 bases, and 10 bases lay between the germline ends. CDR1 is MNHEY, CDR2 SVGAGI, per germline. The CDR3 region is CASSWGTGNSPLHF. CDR3 sequence (DNA): TGTGCCAGCAGTTGGGGGACGGGTAATTCACCCCTCCACTTT.